One and the same sample provided the 32 T cell receptor beta chains below, sequenced in a study of T cell repertoires in cytomegalovirus infection. TCRdb itself ran the reads through MiXCR, one entry per CDR3 protein. Of about 830,000 distinct CDR3 sequences listed, about 31% are singletons. For these TCRs, the target antigens are not known. This specimen was cultured CD8+ T cells from PBMCs, taken from culture after CMV antigen stimulation. These receptors originate from a human donor in good health (CMV status not recorded). Some clones in this sample may be carry-over from other donors' samples.

The DNA of the CDR3 is TGTGCCAGTCGCCCCGCCGGGAAAGAGACCCAGTACTTC. Translation gives CASRPAGKETQYF. The gene calls are TRBV27 and TRBJ2-5; D is possibly TRBD2 (5 bases). CDR1 and CDR2 (germline): MNHEY, SMNVEV (reference sequence). V was shortened by 9 bases and J by 3 bases, with 14 bases between the two germline ends. This CDR3 spans 13 amino acids.

There are many counts of this clonotype. The chain uses TRBV20-1 and TRBJ2-1, with 10 bases that match TRBD1. The CDR3 has 16 amino acids. Losses at the gene ends were 0 bases for V and 4 bases for J; bases not matched to a gene: 6. CDR1 DFQATT and CDR2 SNEGSKA come from the germline V gene (reference sequence). Here the CDR3 reads CSAREPGQGSYNEQFF. CDR3 nucleotide sequence: TGCAGTGCTAGAGAACCGGGACAGGGGTCTTACAATGAGCAGTTCTTC.

The chain couples TRBV6-5 to TRBJ2-7; weak D call: TRBD2 (7 bases). In germline, CDR1 is MNHEY, CDR2 SVGAGI. The CDR3 covers 14 residues. V dropped 6 bases and J dropped 2 bases, with 14 bases sitting between them. CDR3 in DNA: TGTGCCAGCAGGACGGGGGGCGGCCCCTACGAGCAGTACTTC. Residues: CASRTGGGPYEQYF.

The chain has TRBV7-8 and TRBJ2-5; TRBD2 might be the D (6 bases). Germline V gene sequence: CDR1 SGHVS, CDR2 FQNEAQ. The CDR3 runs 15 residues. With 1 base removed from V and 0 bases from J, the gap between germline ends came to 9 bases. The CDR3 reads CASSLVAEYQETQYF. The CDR3 coding sequence is TGTGCCAGCAGCTTAGTAGCGGAGTACCAAGAGACCCAGTACTTC.

The V gene is TRBV6-1, the J gene TRBJ2-1; 8 bases are shared with TRBD1. Trimming removed 7 bases from V and 4 bases from J; junction bases left unmatched: 3. The CDR3 has 13 amino acids. CDR1 MNHNS and CDR2 SASEGT come from the germline V gene. CDR3: CASTTGAYNEQFF. The CDR3 nucleotides are TGTGCCAGCACGACAGGGGCTTACAATGAGCAGTTCTTC.

This clonotype was observed a handful of times. The genes are TRBV7-6 and TRBJ2-5; a weak D match, TRBD1 (6 bases). Trimming took 5 bases from V and 5 from J, leaving 21 bases between them. The CDR3 consists of 16 residues. Germline-derived CDR1 and CDR2 are SGHVS and FNYEAQ. Here the CDR3 reads CASSPSTGQRGETQYF. The CDR3, as DNA: TGTGCCAGCAGCCCCTCTACAGGGCAAAGGGGGGAGACCCAGTACTTC.

The rearrangement links TRBV19 to TRBJ1-1, with no clear D. V lost 5 bases, J lost 6 bases, and 19 bases lay in between. Germline lookup yields CDR1 LNHDA and CDR2 SQIVND (reference sequence). There are 15 residues in the CDR3. The CDR3 sequence: CASSGGDSYYAEAFF. The CDR3 DNA follows: TGTGCCAGTAGTGGAGGAGACTCTTACTACGCTGAAGCTTTCTTT. The complete variable domain, with remaining parts taken from reference TRBV19 and TRBJ1-1, reads DGGITQSPKYLFRKEGQNVTLSCEQNLNHDAMYWYRQDPGQGLRLIYYSQIVNDFQKGDIAEGYSVSREKKESFPLTVTSAQKNPTAFYLCASSGGDSYYAEAFFGQGTRLTVV.

The chain is built from TRBV29-1 and TRBJ1-1, with a tentative D call TRBD1 (5 bases). The CDR3 has 14 amino acids. Per the germline V gene, CDR1 is SQVTM and CDR2 is ANQGSEA. Deletions cut 5 bases from V and 5 bases from J, with 18 bases between. CDR3: CSVMSQGGSTEAFF. As DNA, the CDR3 is TGCAGCGTTATGAGTCAGGGAGGCTCGACTGAAGCTTTCTTT.

CDR3 sequence: CATSSDRESYEQYF. The CDR3 DNA follows: TGTGCCACCAGCTCGGACAGGGAATCCTACGAGCAGTACTTC. This chain joins TRBV15 and TRBJ2-7, with 8 bases identical to TRBD1. The CDR3 runs 14 residues. V lost 5 bases and J lost 1; bases outside the gene matches: 4. CDR1 and CDR2 from the germline V gene are LNHNV and YYDKDF (reference sequence). Using reference TRBV15 and TRBJ2-7 for the parts outside the CDR3, the full variable domain is DAMVIQNPRYQVTQFGKPVTLSCSQTLNHNVMYWYQQKSSQAPKLLFHYYDKDFNNEADTPDNFQSRRPNTSFCFLDIRSPGLGDTAMYLCATSSDRESYEQYFGPGTRLTVT.

The chain employs TRBV12-3 or TRBV12-4 and TRBJ1-1; 11 nucleotides agree with TRBD1. This CDR3 region has 13 residues. V lost 6 bases to trimming and J lost 7 bases; unmatched junction nucleotides: 4. CDR3 sequence (DNA): TGTGCCAGCAGACCCGGGACAGGGGGTGAAGCTTTCTTT. Its protein is CASRPGTGGEAFF.

V is TRBV4-1 and J is TRBJ2-3, with 8 bases fitting TRBD2. Germline values: CDR1 MGHRA, CDR2 YSYEKL. The CDR3 spans 14 residues. Germline trimming cut 6 bases from V and 2 bases from J; bases unmatched to any gene: 4. CDR3 sequence: CASRIAGTTDTQYF. In DNA, the CDR3 is TGCGCCAGCAGGATAGCGGGGACCACAGATACGCAGTATTTT.

The chain carries TRBV7-2 and TRBJ1-1; 9 bases map to TRBD1. CDR3 length: 13 residues. Germline trimming cut 5 bases from V and 6 bases from J; bases unmatched to any gene: 4. Per germline, CDR1 SGHTA and CDR2 FQGNSA. CDR3 sequence reads: CASSPTGGSEAFF. CDR3 nucleotide sequence: TGTGCCAGCAGCCCTACAGGGGGCTCTGAAGCTTTCTTT.

This sequence joins TRBV6-2 or TRBV6-3 and TRBJ1-4, with D tentatively TRBD1 (5 bases). The V end lost 4 bases, the J end lost 6 bases, and 15 bases lay between the germline ends. Germline values: CDR1 MNHEY, CDR2 SVGEGT. The CDR3 loop spans 15 amino acids. The CDR3 sequence is CASSSTTVEDEKLFF. As DNA, the CDR3 is TGTGCCAGCAGTTCGACGACAGTGGAAGATGAAAAACTGTTTTTT.

The chain joins TRBV2 to TRBJ2-5, with 8 bases that match TRBD1. V lost 6 bases and J lost 5; bases outside the gene matches: 8. Looked up from germline, CDR1 is SNHLY and CDR2 is FYNNEI. The CDR3 is 14 residues long. The CDR3 bases are TGTGCCAGCAGGGACAGGGCCACAGGGGAGACCCAGTACTTC. This sequence encodes CASRDRATGETQYF.

As for this clonotype: Relative to the germline gene, one junction end is altered; a read error may explain this. The chain couples TRBV5-3 to TRBJ2-7; no firm D call. TRBV5-3 is classed as an ORF, of uncertain function. This CDR3 is built from 13 residues. The CDR3 protein is CASSLRPDHEQYF. The CDR3, as DNA: TGTGCCAGCAGCTTGCGGCCGGACCACGAGCAGTACTTC.

This clonotype appeared a few times. The chain has TRBV10-3 and TRBJ2-7, with TRBD1 matching 7 bases. V shed 6 bases, J shed 0 bases, and the junction held 5 bases outside the gene matches. Germline V CDR1 and CDR2: ENHRY, SYGVKD. The CDR3 spans 14 residues. CDR3 amino acids: CAISLRDSSYEQYF. CDR3 DNA sequence: TGTGCCATCAGCCTCCGGGACAGCTCCTACGAGCAGTACTTC.

This clonotype was detected only a few times. The rearrangement uses TRBV10-3 and TRBJ2-5; 8 positions agree with TRBD2. This CDR3 is built from 14 residues. Per the germline V gene, CDR1 is ENHRY and CDR2 is SYGVKD. J lost 1 base, V lost 5 bases, and 3 bases had no gene match. This CDR3 is CAISIAGSQETQYF. In DNA, the CDR3 is TGTGCCATCAGTATAGCGGGGTCCCAAGAGACCCAGTACTTC.

This clonotype was seen more than once but under ten times. V and J are TRBV28 and TRBJ2-6; 8 nucleotides agree with TRBD1. The V gene's germline CDR1 is MDHEN and CDR2 SYDVKM. The junction had 9 bases not matched to a gene; V was cut back by 7 bases and J by 1 base. The CDR3 is 17 residues long. The CDR3 region has the DNA TGTGCCAGCACCTCCGGACAGGGCCTATCTGGGGCCAACGTCCTGACTTTC. It yields the protein CASTSGQGLSGANVLTF. Using reference TRBV28 and TRBJ2-6 for the parts outside the CDR3, the full variable domain is DVKVTQSSRYLVKRTGEKVFLECVQDMDHENMFWYRQDPGLGLRLIYFSYDVKMKEKGDIPEGYSVSREKKERFSLILESASTNQTSMYLCASTSGQGLSGANVLTFGAGSRLTVL.

The chain combines TRBV15 with TRBJ2-3; the match to TRBD1 covers 7 bases. With V trimmed by 4 bases and J by 1 base, 5 bases remained unmatched. From germline, CDR1 is LNHNV and CDR2 YYDKDF (reference sequence). The CDR3 runs 15 residues. The CDR3 region has the DNA TGTGCCACCAGCACGTACGGACAGGGCACAGATACGCAGTATTTT. As protein: CATSTYGQGTDTQYF.

This clonotype turned up a few times. The chain has TRBV6-1 and TRBJ2-2, with D possibly being TRBD1 (5 bases). This CDR3 has 16 residues. V was pared by 4 bases and J by 3 bases, with 15 bases between. The germline V gene encodes CDR1 MNHNS and CDR2 SASEGT. CDR3 sequence reads: CASSGWQGGDTGELFF. For the CDR3, the DNA is TGTGCCAGCAGTGGTTGGCAGGGTGGGGACACCGGGGAGCTGTTTTTT.

This clonotype was counted between two and nine times. CDR3 in amino acids: CASSPQNRNSYEQYF. The DNA for the CDR3 is TGTGCCAGCAGCCCCCAAAACCGTAACTCCTACGAGCAGTACTTC. The rearrangement links TRBV7-9 to TRBJ2-7; D gene unclear. V was cut by 5 bases and J by 0 bases, with 14 bases left in between. The CDR3 has 15 residues. Germline V gives CDR1 SEHNR, CDR2 FQNEAQ (reference sequence).

A remark on this clonotype: An end of the junction does not agree with germline; a read error may underlie this. This chain uses TRBV5-6 with TRBJ1-2; D might be TRBD1 (5 bases). Looked up from germline, CDR1 is SGHDT and CDR2 is YYEEEE. The CDR3 has 15 residues. The CDR3 region has the DNA TGTGCCAGCAGCCCCCGACAGAAGGCGGGGTATGACTACACCTTC. It translates to CASSPRQKAGYDYTF.

Concerning this clonotype: Germline is not matched at one junction end, which may reflect a read error. The chain links TRBV7-6 to TRBJ1-6; D may be TRBD1 (5 bases). The length of the CDR3 is 13 residues. Per germline, CDR1 SGHVS and CDR2 FNYEAQ. CDR3: CASSPSKGSPLHF. Written as DNA, the CDR3 is TGTGCTAGCAGCCCGTCCAAGGGGTCACCCCTCCACTTT.

This chain uses TRBV7-8 with TRBJ1-5; D is unclear. Trimming took off 4 bases at V and 3 bases at J, with 10 bases between the two ends. CDR3 length: 14 amino acids. Per germline, CDR1 SGHVS and CDR2 FQNEAQ. CDR3 bases: TGTGCCAGCAGCTCCAAGGAGAACAATCAGCCCCAGCATTTT. Residues: CASSSKENNQPQHF.

This sequence joins TRBV6-1 and TRBJ1-2; a possible D gene is TRBD1 (6 bases). Deletions cut 3 bases from V and 8 bases from J, with 28 bases between. The CDR3 extends over 18 amino acids. Germline CDR1 and CDR2: MNHNS and SASEGT. In DNA form, the CDR3 reads TGTGCCAGCAGTGATACCTCAAAATTCTGGGGGCGCGATTTGGGCTACACCTTC. This encodes CASSDTSKFWGRDLGYTF.

The rearrangement joins TRBV19 to TRBJ2-1; D gene unclear. Looked up from germline, CDR1 is LNHDA and CDR2 is SQIVND (reference sequence). V lost 3 bases, J lost 0 bases, and 6 bases lay in between. The CDR3 loop spans 14 amino acids. The CDR3 DNA is TGTGCCAGTAGTATGGGAAACTCCTACAATGAGCAGTTCTTC. It yields the protein CASSMGNSYNEQFF.

The genes are TRBV20-1 and TRBJ1-2, with TRBD1 matching 8 bases. The junction had 9 bases not matched to a gene; V was cut back by 5 bases and J by 4 bases. CDR3 length: 14 residues. The germline V gene has CDR1 DFQATT and CDR2 SNEGSKA (reference sequence). The chain's CDR3 is CSAPGQGGSYGYTF. The CDR3 bases are TGCAGTGCTCCTGGACAGGGCGGGAGCTATGGCTACACCTTC.

This clonotype has a count of ten or more. The chain joins TRBV10-3 to TRBJ2-1, with D possibly matching TRBD1 (6 bases). Germline CDR1 ENHRY, CDR2 SYGVKD. V was clipped by 7 bases and J by 5 bases, with 15 bases between them. The CDR3 has 14 residues. CDR3 sequence reads: CAITIGTQNNEQFF. The DNA for the CDR3 is TGTGCCATCACCATCGGGACACAAAACAATGAGCAGTTCTTC.

The V call is TRBV5-1, the J call TRBJ2-3, with no clear D. Trimming took off 0 bases at V and 0 bases at J, with 11 bases between the two ends. The CDR3 contains 16 residues. Germline assignment: CDR1 SGHRS and CDR2 YFSETQ. CDR3 bases: TGCGCCAGCAGCTTGGAGCCAGCTTCCAGCACAGATACGCAGTATTTT. Amino acids: CASSLEPASSTDTQYF.

The chain joins TRBV6-5 to TRBJ2-1; D is unclear. Germline values: CDR1 MNHEY, CDR2 SVGAGI. Trimming took off 0 bases at V and 2 bases at J, with 8 bases between the two ends. The CDR3 extends over 15 amino acids. The DNA for the CDR3 is TGTGCCAGCAGTTACTCGAGAACTCCCTACAATGAGCAGTTCTTC. Its protein product is CASSYSRTPYNEQFF.

This sequence joins TRBV27 and TRBJ2-1, with D unclear. Trimming removed 3 bases from V and 5 bases from J, with 14 bases in between. Germline values: CDR1 MNHEY, CDR2 SMNVEV (reference sequence). This CDR3 has 15 amino acids. As DNA, the CDR3 is TGTGCCAGCAGTTTTAGGTACTCCCCAAACAATGAGCAGTTCTTC. Protein sequence: CASSFRYSPNNEQFF.

This clonotype showed up many times. In nucleotides, the CDR3 is TGTGCCAGCAGCGGCCGGACAGGGGAAGGAAGCAATCAGCCCCAGCATTTT. It specifies CASSGRTGEGSNQPQHF. This chain connects TRBV7-9 to TRBJ1-5, with 9 bases aligning to TRBD1. This CDR3 contains 17 residues. Germline V gene lookup returns CDR1 SEHNR and CDR2 FQNEAQ (reference sequence). Losses at the gene ends were 5 bases for V and 1 base for J; bases not matched to a gene: 9.